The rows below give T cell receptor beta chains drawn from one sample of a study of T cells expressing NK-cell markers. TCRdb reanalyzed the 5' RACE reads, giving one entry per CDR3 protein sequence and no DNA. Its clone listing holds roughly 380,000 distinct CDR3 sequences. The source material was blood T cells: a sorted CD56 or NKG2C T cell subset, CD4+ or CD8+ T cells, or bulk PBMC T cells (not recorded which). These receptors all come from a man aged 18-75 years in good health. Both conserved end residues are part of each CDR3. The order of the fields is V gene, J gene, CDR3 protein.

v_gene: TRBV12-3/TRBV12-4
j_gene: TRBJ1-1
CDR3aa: CASGAERGLGGNTEAFF

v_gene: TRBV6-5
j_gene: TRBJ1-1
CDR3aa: CASRDRRYEAFF

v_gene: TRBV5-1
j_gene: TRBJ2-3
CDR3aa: CASSLARGRGDTQYF

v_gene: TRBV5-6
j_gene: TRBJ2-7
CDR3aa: CASSLRGKSYEQYF

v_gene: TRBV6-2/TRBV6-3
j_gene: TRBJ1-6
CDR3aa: CASSYFPQGRDSPLHF

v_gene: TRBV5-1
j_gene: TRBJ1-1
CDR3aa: CASSPRRTGTMNTEAFF

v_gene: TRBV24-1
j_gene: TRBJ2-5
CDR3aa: CATAGAPYQETQYF

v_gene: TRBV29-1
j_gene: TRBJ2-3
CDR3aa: CSVEDPLAESTDTQYF

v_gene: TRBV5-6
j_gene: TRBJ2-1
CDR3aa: CASSLGGPGDPFNEQFF

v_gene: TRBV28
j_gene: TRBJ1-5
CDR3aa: CASSFYDGYSNQPQHF

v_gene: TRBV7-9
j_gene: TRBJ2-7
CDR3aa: CASSISTGTTHEQYF

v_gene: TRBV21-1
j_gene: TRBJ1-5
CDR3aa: CASSSSPGTGGGQPQHF

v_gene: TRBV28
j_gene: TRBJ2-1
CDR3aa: CASRLGTVNEQFF

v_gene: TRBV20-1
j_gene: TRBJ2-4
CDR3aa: CSARLHPGAKNIQYF

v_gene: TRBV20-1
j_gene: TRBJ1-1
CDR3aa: CSAAFRGRKVTEAFF

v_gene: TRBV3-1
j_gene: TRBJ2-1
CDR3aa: CASSQDSRQGFARLNNEQFF

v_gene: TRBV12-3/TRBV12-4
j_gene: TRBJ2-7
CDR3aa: CASKYSKGYEQYF

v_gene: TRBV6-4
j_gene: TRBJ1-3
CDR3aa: CASSDRLNTGADGNTIYF

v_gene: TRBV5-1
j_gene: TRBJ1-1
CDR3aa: CASSFQGARTEAFF

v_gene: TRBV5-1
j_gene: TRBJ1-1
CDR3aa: CASSLDRGRGVKAFF

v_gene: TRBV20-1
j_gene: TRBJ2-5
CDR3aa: CSASTFEAQYF

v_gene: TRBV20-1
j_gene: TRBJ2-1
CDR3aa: CSARDRGTSGRDEQFF

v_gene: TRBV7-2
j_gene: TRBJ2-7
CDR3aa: CASSHRLAYEQYF

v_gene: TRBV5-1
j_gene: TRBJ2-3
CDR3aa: CASSWAGGSDTQYF

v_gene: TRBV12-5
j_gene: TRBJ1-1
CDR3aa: CASSGQGGMNTEAFF

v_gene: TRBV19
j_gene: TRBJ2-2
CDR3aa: CASRGDRANTGELFF

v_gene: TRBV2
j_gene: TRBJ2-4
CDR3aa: CASRHRWVENIQYF

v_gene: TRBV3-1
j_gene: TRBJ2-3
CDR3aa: CASSLQTSDTQYF

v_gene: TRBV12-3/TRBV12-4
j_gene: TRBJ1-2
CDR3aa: CASTKRGGYGYTF

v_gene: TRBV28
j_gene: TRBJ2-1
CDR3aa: CASSQVAPREQFF

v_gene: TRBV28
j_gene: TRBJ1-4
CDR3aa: CASSGRTGRKATNEKLFF

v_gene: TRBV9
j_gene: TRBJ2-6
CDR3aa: CASSVGAGSSGANVLTF

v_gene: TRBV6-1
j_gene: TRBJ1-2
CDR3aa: CASSEARGTEDGYTF

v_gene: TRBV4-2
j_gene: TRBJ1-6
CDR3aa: CASSHDLIGDSPLHF

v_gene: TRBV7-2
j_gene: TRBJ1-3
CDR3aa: CASSLGSFSGNTIYF

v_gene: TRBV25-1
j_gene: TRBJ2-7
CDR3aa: CASSEPGVSSYEQYF

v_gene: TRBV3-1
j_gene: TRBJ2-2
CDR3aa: CASSHFSGGANTGELFFF

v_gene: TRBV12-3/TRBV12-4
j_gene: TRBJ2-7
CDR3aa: CASRRGRGLYEQYF

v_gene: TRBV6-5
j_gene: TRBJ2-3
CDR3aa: CASSYREGGDTQYF

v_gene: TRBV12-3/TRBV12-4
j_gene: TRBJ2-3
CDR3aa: CASSLRSGGERDTQYF

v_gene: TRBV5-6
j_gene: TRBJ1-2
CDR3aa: CASSSTGTNYGYTF

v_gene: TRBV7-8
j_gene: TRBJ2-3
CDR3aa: CASSRTSGGTQYF

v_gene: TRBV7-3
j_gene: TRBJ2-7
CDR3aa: CASSPAPSSYEQYF